These 16 T cell receptor beta chains were sequenced from one sample in a study of blood T cell repertoires in COVID-19. Produced via immunoSEQ multiplex PCR; TCRdb's table is partial and in-frame only. Of 150,000 to 200,000 clones listed, around 79% are singletons. Source material: peripheral blood. These receptor sequences come from a man between 60 and 75 years old with active or convalescent COVID-19.

The J gene is TRBJ2-1, the V gene TRBV7-2; 9 nucleotides agree with TRBD2. The ends lost 3 bases at V and 15 bases at J; junction bases unmatched: 12. Germline V CDR1 and CDR2: SGHTA, FQGNSA. This CDR3 has 14 residues. The CDR3 loop reads CASSFLGGRVYGFF. The DNA of the CDR3 is TGTGCCAGCAGCTTTCTAGGCGGGAGGGTCTACGGGTTCTTC. The full variable domain, its missing parts supplied by reference TRBV7-2 and TRBJ2-1, is GAGVSQSPSNKVTEKGKDVELRCDPISGHTALYWYRQSLGQGLEFLIYFQGNSAPDKSGLPSDRFSAERTGGSVSTLTIQRTQQEDSAVYLCASSFLGGRVYGFFGPGTRLTVL.

Here the CDR3 DNA reads TGTGCCAGCAGCTACGGCTCAGGGTTAGGGGAGACCCAGTACTTC. Translation gives CASSYGSGLGETQYF. The rearrangement links TRBV7-2 to TRBJ2-5; D possibly corresponds to TRBD1 (5 bases). V lost 4 bases, J lost 5 bases, and 17 bases lay in between. The CDR3 is 15 amino acids. CDR1 SGHTA and CDR2 FQGNSA come from the germline V gene.

The chain has TRBV11-3 and TRBJ2-2; no reliable D call. Germline assignment: CDR1 SGHNT and CDR2 YENEEA. The V gene lost 5 bases and the J gene lost 0 bases, with 7 bases spanning the gap. CDR3 length equals 14 residues. The CDR3 DNA sequence: TGTGCCAGCAGCCTCCAGACGAACACCGGGGAGCTGTTTTTT. This gives the protein CASSLQTNTGELFF.

This sequence joins TRBV7-9 and TRBJ1-1; no definite D call. CDR1 is SEHNR and CDR2 is FQNEAQ in the germline V gene (reference sequence). V dropped 5 bases and J dropped 5 bases, with 15 bases sitting between them. This CDR3 spans 14 amino acids. The CDR3 sequence is CASSEGKPRTEAFF. CDR3 nucleotide sequence: TGTGCCAGCAGCGAGGGTAAGCCTAGGACTGAAGCTTTCTTT.

The chain combines TRBV5-4 with TRBJ1-2; 9 bases agree with TRBD1. There are 16 residues in the CDR3. CDR1 and CDR2 (germline): SGHNT, YYREEE (reference sequence). V lost 0 bases to trimming and J lost 4 bases; unmatched junction nucleotides: 7. This CDR3 reads CASSLVWDRDGYGYTF. CDR3 bases: TGTGCCAGCAGCTTGGTGTGGGACAGGGATGGCTATGGCTACACCTTC. The entire variable domain, with the rest obtained from reference TRBV5-4 and TRBJ1-2, is as follows: ETGVTQSPTHLIKTRGQQVTLRCSSQSGHNTVSWYQQALGQGPQFIFQYYREEENGRGNFPPRFSGLQFPNYSSELNVNALELDDSALYLCASSLVWDRDGYGYTFGSGTRLTVV.

V usage is TRBV5-1 and J usage is TRBJ1-4, with TRBD1 identical over 7 bases. Per germline, CDR1 SGHRS and CDR2 YFSETQ. V trimming: 1 base; J trimming: 4 bases; junction bases outside the gene matches: 4. This CDR3 contains 15 residues. CDR3 loop: CASSLLQGGNEKLFF. The CDR3 DNA follows: TGCGCCAGCAGCTTGCTGCAGGGGGGTAATGAAAAACTGTTTTTT.

The chain links TRBV7-6 to TRBJ2-3; D not resolved. Trimming removed 2 bases from V and 0 bases from J, with 9 bases in between. This CDR3 has 15 residues. Germline V gene sequence: CDR1 SGHVS, CDR2 FNYEAQ. The CDR3 spells CASSLRGASTDTQYF. The CDR3 DNA sequence: TGTGCCAGCAGCTTACGAGGTGCTAGCACAGATACGCAGTATTTT. The whole variable domain, remainder taken from reference TRBV7-6 and TRBJ2-3, is GAGVSQSPRYKVTKRGQDVALRCDPISGHVSLYWYRQALGQGPEFLTYFNYEAQQDKSGLPNDRFSAERPEGSISTLTIQRTEQRDSAMYRCASSLRGASTDTQYFGPGTRLTVL.

The J gene is TRBJ1-1, the V gene TRBV12-3 or TRBV12-4; D remains unclear. This CDR3 contains 13 residues. V lost 1 base to trimming and J lost 7 bases, with 10 bases between them. The CDR3 protein is CASSLVESGEAFF. CDR3 DNA sequence: TGTGCCAGCAGTTTAGTCGAATCGGGTGAAGCTTTCTTT.

This clone came up once. V is TRBV28 and J is TRBJ1-2; tentatively, D is TRBD1 (5 bases). Germline V CDR1 and CDR2: MDHEN, SYDVKM. The CDR3 sequence is 16 residues long. V was pared by 7 bases and J by 6 bases, with 24 bases between. The CDR3 is CASTIVATGLIDGYTF. DNA for the CDR3: TGTGCCAGCACAATCGTAGCCACAGGCCTCATCGATGGCTACACCTTC.

V is TRBV5-5 and J is TRBJ2-5; 9 nucleotides line up with TRBD2. V lost 4 bases, J lost 4 bases, and 8 bases stayed unmatched. The germline V gene encodes CDR1 SGHKS and CDR2 YYEKEE (reference sequence). The CDR3 contains 15 residues. The CDR3 loop is CASSLSGSGGETQYF. The CDR3, as DNA: TGTGCCAGCAGCCTTAGCGGGAGTGGTGGAGAGACCCAGTACTTC. Full variable domain (outside the CDR3, taken from reference TRBV5-5 and TRBJ2-5): DAGVTQSPTHLIKTRGQQVTLRCSPISGHKSVSWYQQVLGQGPQFIFQYYEKEERGRGNFPDRFSARQFPNYSSELNVNALLLGDSALYLCASSLSGSGGETQYFGPGTRLLVL.

The chain is built from TRBV9 and TRBJ1-2; D unresolved. Trimming removed 6 bases at V and 9 bases at J, with 15 bases between. The germline gives CDR1 SGDLS, CDR2 YYNGEE. The CDR3 runs 12 residues. Here the CDR3 DNA reads TGTGCCAGCACACCTAACAGAGACCGCTACACCTTC. Its translation: CASTPNRDRYTF.

The chain uses TRBV9 and TRBJ2-5, with TRBD2 matching 12 bases. CDR1 and CDR2 from the germline V gene are SGDLS and YYNGEE. This CDR3 comprises 15 residues. J lost 5 bases, V lost 3 bases, and 5 bases had no gene match. CDR3 amino acids: CASSATLAGGETQYF. As DNA, the CDR3 is TGTGCCAGCAGCGCGACCCTAGCGGGAGGGGAGACCCAGTACTTC.

CDR3 residues: CASSVLGLAGGSSYNEQFF. The CDR3 region has the DNA TGTGCCAGCAGCGTCTTGGGACTAGCGGGGGGGAGCTCCTACAATGAGCAGTTCTTC. The rearrangement joins TRBV9 to TRBJ2-1, with 16 bases fitting TRBD2. The CDR3 extends over 19 amino acids. The germline V gene has CDR1 SGDLS and CDR2 YYNGEE. Trimming took 2 bases from V and 0 from J; bases not matched to a gene: 5. Full variable domain (missing parts from reference TRBV9 and TRBJ2-1): DSGVTQTPKHLITATGQRVTLRCSPRSGDLSVYWYQQSLDQGLQFLIQYYNGEERAKGNILERFSAQQFPDLHSELNLSSLELGDSALYFCASSVLGLAGGSSYNEQFFGPGTRLTVL.

The genes are TRBV5-1 and TRBJ2-7; D possibly corresponds to TRBD2 (6 bases). Germline CDR1 is SGHRS and CDR2 is YFSETQ. The CDR3 extends over 18 amino acids. V was trimmed by 4 bases and J by 0 bases, leaving 23 bases between them. CDR3 amino acids: CASSGGTLDSPSSYEQYF. CDR3 sequence (DNA): TGCGCCAGCAGCGGGGGGACTCTAGACAGTCCAAGCTCCTACGAGCAGTACTTC.

The chain recombines TRBV27 with TRBJ2-5, with TRBD1 as a possible D gene (6 bases). Trimming took off 6 bases at V and 6 bases at J, with 17 bases between the two ends. The CDR3 length is 14 residues. Germline CDR1 MNHEY, CDR2 SMNVEV (reference sequence). The CDR3 DNA follows: TGTGCCAGCAGACTCCTCACAGGGTCGAAGACCCAGTACTTC. It codes for CASRLLTGSKTQYF.

The chain has TRBV6-4 and TRBJ1-5; D perhaps matches TRBD1 (5 bases). This CDR3 spans 13 amino acids. Germline V CDR1 and CDR2: MRHNA, SNTAGT. The germline V and J ends were trimmed by 2 bases and 7 bases, with 9 bases remaining between them. In DNA form, the CDR3 reads TGTGCCAGCAGTGACGGTCAGGGCCAGCCCCAGCATTTT. It is translated as CASSDGQGQPQHF.